The source of this T cell receptor beta chain is a study of shared clonotypes between healthy human individuals. With regard to this clone: A much larger clone sits a single nucleotide away, making a read error possible. The same CDR3 is also encoded by other DNA sequences in this sample.

The data were produced by immunoSEQ multiplex PCR, yet TCRdb's version contains in-frame clones alone and is incomplete. The sample holds about a million clones, 77% seen once. Sequenced: memory CD4+ T cells from PBMCs. Sample subset: CD45RA-negative fraction. The sequence was collected from a man aged 18 to 29 in good health. Some clones in this sample may be carry-over from other donors' samples.

In DNA form, the CDR3 reads TGTGCCAGCAGCGGGACAGGCTCTGGAAACACCATATACTTT. It specifies CASSGTGSGNTIYF. The chain is built from TRBV9 and TRBJ1-3; 7 bases are shared with TRBD1. This CDR3 has 14 amino acids. Germline V gene lookup returns CDR1 SGDLS and CDR2 YYNGEE.